This entry features one TCR beta chain sequence. Its binding antigen is unknown. No base-level quality is on record; no much larger clone is a single base apart. After removal of 0 bases from V and 6 bases from J, the junction retains 16 bases not matched to a gene. In the germline V gene (reference sequence), CDR1 corresponds to LNHNV and CDR2 to YYDKDF. From the cysteine through the phenylalanine, the CDR3 covers 19 amino acids. CDR3 DNA only is kept here, 57 bases in frame from base 1. The cohort consisted of some 670 healthy bone marrow donors. All cohort members were sampled while nominally healthy, although unrecorded immune exposures were likely present. The donor tested CMV seronegative and was one of the 352 seronegative cohort members. A peripheral blood sample was provided by each donor, and peripheral blood mononuclear cells were used for TCR beta sequencing. Genomic DNA was extracted from the blood cell samples with the Qiagen DNeasy Blood Extraction Kit.

This entry belongs to a study of cytomegalovirus exposure and HLA in healthy donors (dated 2017 in TCRdb). Regarding the study in general: In an earlier analysis of 450 to 750 of the donors, 276 Gb of sequence data and 100 million or so unique TCR beta sequences from 150 million to 200 million T cells were reported. Roughly 300 gigabases of sequencing data and 70 million to 100 million unique TCR sequences made up an early release that covered 500 to 650 HLA-typed donors. Of the roughly 400 genotyped donors, 81% fell in the genetic ancestry cluster associated with self-reported Caucasian donors. The study aimed to test whether signatures of past pathogen exposure could be identified by cataloging public T cell receptors. The T cell repertoires of 550 to 850 subjects were profiled by immunosequencing and related to cytomegalovirus serostatus. In addition to the first cohort of around 670 subjects, a separate validation cohort of approximately 110 different subjects was used. To predict cytomegalovirus infection status, the study combined high-throughput TCR immunosequencing, statistical association of individual TCRs with disease status, and machine learning. To study patterns of TCR occurrence, a later analysis re-analyzed previously published TCR beta repertoires from 550 to 800 donors and added high-resolution HLA genotyping. Rather than drawing on any new phenotypic data, the later analysis identified candidate immune exposures from TCR beta sequences and the way those sequences occurred across donors. An earlier analysis of around 640 of the donors used high-throughput TCR beta sequencing to judge whether each TCR beta V gene segment behaved as functional or pseudogenic. Donor age, sex, ethnicity and CMV serostatus were collected together with the repertoire data. Genome-wide SNP genotypes for about three fifths of the roughly 670 donors were used in a later genetic analysis, which treated that subset as a discovery cohort. Every repertoire in the discovery cohort had been generated on one and the same sequencing platform. HLA typing covered class I and class II loci at four-digit resolution. The number of typed donors differed by locus: roughly 620-630 for A, B, C, DRB1 and DQB1; approximately 530 for DQA1; 606 for DPA1; and 400 to 480 for DPB1. Because of strong linkage in the cohort, a handful of DR-DQ haplotypes were treated as single units for association and clustering. On average, around 230,000 unique TCR beta nucleotide sequences were sequenced per donor among about 400 genotyped donors of the cohort, with approximately 18% of those sequences being non-productive. What the work shows at the level of the full study, not this receptor alone: Linkage disequilibrium might explain the correlated functional status among segregating V segments, but an unknown experimental factor could not be excluded. V-gene and J-gene trimming of TCR beta chains was associated with a missense DCLRE1C variant in a later genetic analysis, and the association was replicated in an independent cohort. Some IMGT-functional V segments, including TRBV6-2 and TRBV6-3, could not be told apart with the 87-base-pair reads, so those segments were excluded. According to a later analysis, most CMV-associated TCR beta chains appeared to be HLA-restricted, and the HLA associations seemed to be driven largely by CMV exposure. The only immune exposure information available for the cohort was CMV serostatus. Presence/absence analyses assumed roughly uniform sequencing depth across donors, an assumption that may not hold. In both the original and validation cohorts, the classifier was reported to diagnose cytomegalovirus status with high specificity and sensitivity. Specific HLA alleles were associated with 18,000 or so TCR beta sequences at a false discovery rate of 0.05 in a later analysis. A cluster of highly shared sequence variants was judged likely to be a technical artifact of the sequencing pipeline. The cohort was sequenced for TCR beta chains only, and without alpha or paired-chain data the features that could be detected were limited. The study listed 150 to 200 TCR beta chains as associated with cytomegalovirus. Several of the top co-occurrence clusters appeared to be linked to parvovirus B19, influenza, CMV and Epstein-Barr virus, according to a later analysis. A later genetic analysis reported fewer N-insertions in productive TCRs among donors in an Asian-associated ancestry cluster than the roughly 640-donor mean. According to a later analysis, TCR association rates differed among HLA loci, with DRB1 alleles showing the most associated TCRs and HLA-C alleles showing the fewest. The earlier analysis of some 560 of the donors excluded 15 to 20 rarely observed V segments, including chromosome 9 orphons, because counts were too low. A further reported finding was that TCR beta sequences accurately predicted the HLA-A and HLA-B alleles for most subjects in the first cohort. Because some donors lacked HLA typing at each locus, the association tests relied only on the typed subset. An earlier analysis of approximately 530 of the donors showed that most TCR beta V segments appeared in productive rearrangements either about 90% or about 30% of the time, which broadly matched IMGT annotations. In a later analysis, HLA-associated TCR beta chains showed more clonal expansion and lower generation probabilities than non-associated chains that were equally common. It was suggested by the authors that the approach could potentially be generalized to other disease states and immunological phenotypes. Most TCR sequences were seen in very few donors, while some public TCRs were found in many individuals. Assigning TCR associations to individual alleles was difficult when HLA alleles, especially DR and DQ, strongly co-occurred. A few of the identified cytomegalovirus-associated TCR beta chains were confirmed in vitro to be specific for cytomegalovirus antigens.

Library creation used the immunoSEQ multiplex PCR assay. The multiplex PCR relied on a mix of 60 forward primers for TCR Vbeta segments and 13 reverse primers for TCR Jbeta segments. Amplification of the CDR3 region of rearranged TCR beta genes was performed with a multiplex PCR assay on genomic DNA. Amplified TCR beta libraries were sequenced as 87-base-pair reads on the Illumina HiSeq System. As for how the authors treated the data: A later analysis counted approximately 76 million unique TCR beta chains across the 666 repertoires, and around 12 million of these chains were shared by at least two donors. Raw reads were error-corrected and collapsed into unique sequences by a nearest-neighbor algorithm in which closely related sequences were merged to remove PCR and sequencing errors. CDR3 sequences were aligned to IMGT reference sequences to assign V, D and J gene segments. For a sequence to be retained, at least a six-nucleotide match to both a V gene segment and a J gene segment was required. Rearrangements were called productive when the CDR3 lacked stop codons and stayed in frame with V and J; all others were non-productive. CDR3 was defined according to IMGT convention as the region running from the second conserved V-encoded cysteine to the conserved J-encoded phenylalanine. Sequences without an unambiguous match to a single V gene segment were excluded from the earlier analysis of 450 to 750 of the donors. In an earlier analysis of about 590 of the donors, a V segment was called functional when productive rearrangements were above 56.7%, and segregating when the standard deviation between donors exceeded 5%. A statistical classification framework was built to diagnose cytomegalovirus status from the catalog of TCR beta chain sequences. V and J gene assignment, in a later analysis, came from comparing TCR nucleotide sequences with IMGT/GENE-DB human TR gene sequences. In a later analysis, CDR3 sequences and most-parsimonious VDJ recombination scenarios were assigned using the TCRdist pipeline. A later analysis defined each TCR beta chain by its CDR3 amino acid sequence plus V-gene family, and excluded reads lacking a unique V-gene family. A later analysis removed 500 to 650 highly shared, low-generation-probability nucleotide sequences to deal with suspected cross-contamination and a sequencing artifact. For each public chain, a later analysis derived a clonal expansion index from normalized ranks of inferred template counts within each repertoire. Generation probabilities in a later analysis came from a VDJ recombination model fitted to out-of-frame rearrangements, and those results were checked against IGoR. Hypergeometric tests were used in a later analysis to score TCR-TCR, TCR-HLA and TCR-CMV co-occurrence, with a repertoire-size bias correction applied to the TCR pairs. A later analysis estimated false discovery rates by permuting HLA or CMV assignments 20 times. In a later analysis, co-occurring TCRs were grouped using DBSCAN, with TCRdist sequence similarity added in when clustering inside HLA-allele-positive subsets. Co-occurrence clustering excluded repertoires with fewer than 30,000 or more than 120,000 public chains, plus five with anomalous nucleotide sharing. This immuneACCESS table, as held by TCRdb, lists in-frame sequences with V and J called but not all clones. Of the missing ones, under half trace to an unresolved V gene in checked studies; the others have no known cause. That table furnishes V, J and clone size, whereas the DNA furnished D and trimming. The sample table shows about 190,000 clones, and around 79% are seen once. Clones ranked in the top ten supply 1.6% of the sample.

The sequence links TRBV15 to TRBJ1-5, with 8 bases in between that match TRBD1. The sequence was collected from a woman aged 18-35 years in good health and CMV-seronegative. Source material: PBMCs. CDR3 protein: CATSRDTRTTGGWSQPQHF. The bases are TGTGCCACCAGCAGAGATACTCGAACTACAGGGGGTTGGAGTCAGCCCCAGCATTTT.